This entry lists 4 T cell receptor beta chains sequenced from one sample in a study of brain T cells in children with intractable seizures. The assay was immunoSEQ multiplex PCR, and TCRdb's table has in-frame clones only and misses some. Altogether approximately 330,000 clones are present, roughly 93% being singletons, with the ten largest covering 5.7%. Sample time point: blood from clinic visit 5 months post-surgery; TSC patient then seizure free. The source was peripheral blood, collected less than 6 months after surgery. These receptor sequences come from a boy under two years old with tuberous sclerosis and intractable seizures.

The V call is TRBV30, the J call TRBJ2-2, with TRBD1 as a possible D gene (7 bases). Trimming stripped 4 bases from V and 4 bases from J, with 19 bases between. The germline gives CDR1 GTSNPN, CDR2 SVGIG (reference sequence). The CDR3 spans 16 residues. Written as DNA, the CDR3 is TGTGCCTGGACCCCCTGGACAGGAGGGATCACCGGGGAGCTGTTTTTT. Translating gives CAWTPWTGGITGELFF.

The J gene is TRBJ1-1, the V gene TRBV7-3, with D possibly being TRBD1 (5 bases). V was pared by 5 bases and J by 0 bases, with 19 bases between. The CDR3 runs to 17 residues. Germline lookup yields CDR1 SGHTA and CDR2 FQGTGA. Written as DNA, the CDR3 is TGTGCCAGCAGCCCAGGGCCGTCAGAGGTTATGAACACTGAAGCTTTCTTT. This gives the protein CASSPGPSEVMNTEAFF.

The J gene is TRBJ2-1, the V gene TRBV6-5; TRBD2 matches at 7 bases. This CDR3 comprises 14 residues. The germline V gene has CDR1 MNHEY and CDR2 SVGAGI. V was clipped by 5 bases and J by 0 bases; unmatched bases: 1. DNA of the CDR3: TGTGCCAGCAGTCCGGGGGGCTCCTACAATGAGCAGTTCTTC. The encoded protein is CASSPGGSYNEQFF.

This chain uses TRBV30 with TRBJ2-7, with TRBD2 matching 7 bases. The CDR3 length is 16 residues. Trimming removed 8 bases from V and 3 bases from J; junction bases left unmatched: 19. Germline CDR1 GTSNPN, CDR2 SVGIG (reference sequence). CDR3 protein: CAGTRRGGDNLYEQYF. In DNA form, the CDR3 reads TGTGCCGGAACGAGGAGGGGAGGGGATAACCTCTACGAGCAGTACTTC.